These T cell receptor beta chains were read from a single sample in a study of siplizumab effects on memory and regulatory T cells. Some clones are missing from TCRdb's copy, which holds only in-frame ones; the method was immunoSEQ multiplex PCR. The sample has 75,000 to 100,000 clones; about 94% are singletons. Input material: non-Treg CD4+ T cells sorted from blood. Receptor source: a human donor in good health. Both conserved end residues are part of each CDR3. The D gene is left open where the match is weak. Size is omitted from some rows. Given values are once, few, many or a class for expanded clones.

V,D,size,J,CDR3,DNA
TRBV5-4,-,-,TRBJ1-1,CASNPPGRQTEAFF,TGTGCCAGCAACCCCCCGGGCAGACAAACTGAAGCTTTCTTT
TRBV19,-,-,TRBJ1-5,CASSIGASSNNQPQHF,TGTGCCAGTAGTATAGGGGCCAGCTCAAACAATCAGCCCCAGCATTTT
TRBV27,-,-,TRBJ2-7,CASSPPPGGLYEQYF,TGTGCCAGCAGTCCCCCCCCGGGTGGGCTCTACGAGCAGTACTTC
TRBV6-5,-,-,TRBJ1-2,CASSYSILGEVGYTF,TGTGCCAGCAGTTACTCGATATTGGGGGAGGTTGGCTACACCTTC
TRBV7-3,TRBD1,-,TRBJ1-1,CASSRQGDSKAFF,TGTGCCAGCAGCCGACAGGGCGACAGTAAAGCTTTCTTT
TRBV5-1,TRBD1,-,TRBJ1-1,CASSLNPAGGNTEAFF,TGCGCCAGCAGCTTGAACCCAGCAGGGGGTAACACTGAAGCTTTCTTT
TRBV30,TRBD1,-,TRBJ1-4,CAGNRDSEKLFF,TGTGCCGGTAACAGGGACAGTGAAAAACTGTTTTTT
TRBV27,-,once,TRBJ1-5,CASSLGGGGNQPQHF,TGTGCCAGCAGTTTAGGGGGGGGTGGGAATCAGCCCCAGCATTTT
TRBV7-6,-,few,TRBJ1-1,CASSLVVRGEAFF,TGTGCCAGCAGCTTAGTGGTACGGGGAGAAGCTTTCTTT
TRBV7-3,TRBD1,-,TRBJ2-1,CASSKQGFHEQFF,TGTGCCAGCAGCAAACAGGGGTTCCATGAGCAGTTCTTC
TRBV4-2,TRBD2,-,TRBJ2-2,CASSQPSLAGYTGELFF,TGTGCCAGCAGCCAACCGTCGCTAGCGGGATACACCGGGGAGCTGTTTTTT
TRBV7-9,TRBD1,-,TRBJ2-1,CASSTRDSNEQFF,TGTGCCAGCAGCACCCGGGACAGCAATGAGCAGTTCTTC
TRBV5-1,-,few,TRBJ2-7,CASSLEAGPFGEQYF,TGCGCCAGCAGCTTGGAGGCAGGGCCTTTTGGGGAGCAGTACTTC
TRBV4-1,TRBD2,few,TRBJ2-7,CASSQVPSGEQYF,TGCGCCAGCAGCCAAGTTCCTAGCGGCGAGCAGTACTTC
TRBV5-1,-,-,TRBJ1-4,CASRDSGQRNEKLFF,TGCGCCAGCAGAGATTCCGGACAGAGAAATGAAAAACTGTTTTTT
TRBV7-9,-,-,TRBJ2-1,CASSETRGRNEQFF,TGTGCCAGCAGCGAGACTAGGGGTCGCAATGAGCAGTTCTTC
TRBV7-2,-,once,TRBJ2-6,CASSLVSSSGANVLTF,TGTGCCAGCAGCTTAGTGTCCAGCTCTGGGGCCAACGTCCTGACTTTC
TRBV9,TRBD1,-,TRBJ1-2,CASSVAGGTHGYTF,TGTGCCAGCAGCGTAGCAGGGGGAACCCATGGCTACACCTTC
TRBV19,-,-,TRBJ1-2,CASSIGTRKNYGYTF,TGTGCCAGTAGTATAGGGACACGGAAGAACTATGGCTACACCTTC
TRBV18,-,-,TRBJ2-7,CASSPMGSYEQYF,TGTGCCAGCTCACCAATGGGATCCTACGAGCAGTACTTC
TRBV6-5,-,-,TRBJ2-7,CASSRSYEQYF,TGTGCCAGCAGCCGATCCTACGAGCAGTACTTC
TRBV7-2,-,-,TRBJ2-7,CASSLEPSGRVHYEQYF,TGTGCCAGCAGCTTAGAACCCTCCGGCAGGGTCCATTACGAGCAGTACTTC
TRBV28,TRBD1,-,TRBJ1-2,CASTSGQLYGYTF,TGTGCCAGCACGTCGGGACAGCTCTATGGCTACACCTTC
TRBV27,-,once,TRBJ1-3,CASSLSGNVRNTIYF,TGTGCCAGCAGTTTATCTGGTAATGTTAGAAACACCATATATTTT
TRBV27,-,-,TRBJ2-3,CASSNSAGRTDTQYF,TGTGCCAGCAGTAACAGCGCGGGACGCACAGATACGCAGTATTTT
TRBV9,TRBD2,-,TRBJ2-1,CASSVGIRSGHEQFF,TGTGCCAGCAGCGTAGGAATCCGTAGCGGGCATGAGCAGTTCTTC
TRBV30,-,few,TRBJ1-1,CAWRRRSKNTEAFF,TGTGCCTGGAGACGACGGTCCAAGAACACTGAAGCTTTCTTT
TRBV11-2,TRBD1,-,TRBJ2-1,CASSRTGGDYNEQFF,TGTGCCAGCAGTCGGACAGGGGGCGACTACAATGAGCAGTTCTTC
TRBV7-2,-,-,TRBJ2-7,CASSLGQVGTYEQYF,TGTGCCAGCAGCTTAGGACAGGTGGGAACCTACGAGCAGTACTTC
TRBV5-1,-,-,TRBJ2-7,CASSLIGGIYEQYF,TGCGCCAGCAGCTTAATCGGCGGAATCTACGAGCAGTACTTC
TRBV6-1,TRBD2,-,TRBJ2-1,CATRTSGFYNEQFF,TGTGCCACCAGGACTAGCGGGTTTTACAATGAGCAGTTCTTC